The 2 T cell receptor beta chains below all came from one sample that was sequenced in a study of T-cell memory formation after mild COVID-19. Using its own MiXCR run on the 5' RACE reads, TCRdb lists one record per CDR3 protein. This sample has more than 250,000 distinct CDR3 sequences, with around 15% found just once. Material for sequencing was PBMCs or a T cell subset sorted from them (not recorded which). The receptors shown here come from a man between 18 and 29 years old who had mild COVID-19 (a few samples of this study predate the infection). Cell type and time point are not known.

This clonotype was found a few times. The genes are TRBV6-6 and TRBJ2-5; D gene ambiguous. The V gene's germline CDR1 is MNHNY and CDR2 SVGAGI (reference sequence). The germline V and J ends were trimmed by 7 bases and 5 bases, with 8 bases remaining between them. The CDR3 totals 11 residues. In nucleotides, the CDR3 is TGTGCCAGCACCCACGGGGAGACCCAGTACTTC. Translated, it gives CASTHGETQYF.

The table lists this clonotype with a few counts. The chain carries TRBV9 and TRBJ2-1, with D maybe TRBD1 (5 bases). Trimming took off 0 bases at V and 4 bases at J, with 20 bases between the two ends. Germline V gives CDR1 SGDLS, CDR2 YYNGEE. The CDR3 extends over 18 amino acids. CDR3 nucleotide sequence: TGTGCCAGCAGCGTAGAGGCGGTTTGGACATCAGGTTACAATGAGCAGTTCTTC. Its translation is CASSVEAVWTSGYNEQFF.